Shown below are 2 T cell receptor beta chains from a single sample sequenced in a study of blood T cells in healthy people across ages. Using a J-beta primer mix together with a sample-barcoded 5' primer, a second PCR was run for about 7 to 12 cycles. Via MiXCR, TCRdb re-called the 5' RACE reads, giving one row per CDR3 protein. Here the sample spans some 700,000 distinct CDR3 sequences, about a fifth being singletons. Sequenced material: blood. The receptors derive from a man aged 70 or older in good health.

The J gene is TRBJ1-1, the V gene TRBV20-1; TRBD1 matches at 9 bases. V dropped 6 bases and J dropped 4; count of bases not matched to a gene: 12. This CDR3 region has 15 residues. Germline V gene data show CDR1 as DFQATT and CDR2 as SNEGSKA (reference sequence). CDR3 in DNA: TGCAGTGCCATGGGGCCCGGGACAGGGTTCACTGAAGCTTTCTTT. Translating gives CSAMGPGTGFTEAFF.

The genes are TRBV20-1 and TRBJ2-7; tentative D call: TRBD1 (6 bases). V was cut by 5 bases and J by 0 bases, with 8 bases left in between. CDR3 length: 12 amino acids. Germline lookup yields CDR1 DFQATT and CDR2 SNEGSKA (reference sequence). CDR3 in amino acids: CSARTVSYEQYF. In DNA form, the CDR3 reads TGCAGTGCTCGGACAGTCTCCTACGAGCAGTACTTC.